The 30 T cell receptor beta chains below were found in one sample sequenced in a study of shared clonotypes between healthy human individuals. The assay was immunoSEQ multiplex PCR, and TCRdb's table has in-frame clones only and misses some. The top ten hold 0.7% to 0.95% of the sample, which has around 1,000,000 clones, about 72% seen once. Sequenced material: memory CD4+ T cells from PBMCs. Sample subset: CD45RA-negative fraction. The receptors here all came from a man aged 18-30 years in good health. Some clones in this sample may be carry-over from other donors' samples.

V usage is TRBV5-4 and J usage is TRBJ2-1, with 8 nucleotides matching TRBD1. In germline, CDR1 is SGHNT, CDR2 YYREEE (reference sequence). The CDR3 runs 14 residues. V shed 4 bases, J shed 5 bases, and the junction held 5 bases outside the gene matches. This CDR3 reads CASSPRTGNNEQFF. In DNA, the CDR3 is TGTGCCAGCAGCCCACGGACAGGGAACAATGAGCAGTTCTTC.

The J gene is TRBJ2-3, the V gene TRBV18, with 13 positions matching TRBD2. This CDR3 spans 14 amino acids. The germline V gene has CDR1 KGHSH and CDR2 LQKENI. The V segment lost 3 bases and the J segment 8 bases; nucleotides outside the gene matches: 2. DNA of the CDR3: TGTGCCAGCTCACCGACTAGCGGGAGGTCTACGCAGTATTTT. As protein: CASSPTSGRSTQYF.

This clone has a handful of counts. The DNA for the CDR3 is TGTGCCAGCAGCTTAGGATTAAGGGTCCACGAGCAGTACTTC. Protein sequence: CASSLGLRVHEQYF. V and J are TRBV11-1 and TRBJ2-7, with D unclear. V was pared by 1 base and J by 5 bases, with 12 bases between. CDR3 length equals 14 residues. The germline CDR1 and CDR2 sequences are SGHAT and FQDESV (reference sequence). Full variable domain (missing parts from reference TRBV11-1 and TRBJ2-7): EAEVAQSPRYKITEKSQAVAFWCDPISGHATLYWYRQILGQGPELLVQFQDESVVDDSQLPKDRFSAERLKGVDSTLKIQPAELGDSAMYLCASSLGLRVHEQYFGPGTRLTVT.

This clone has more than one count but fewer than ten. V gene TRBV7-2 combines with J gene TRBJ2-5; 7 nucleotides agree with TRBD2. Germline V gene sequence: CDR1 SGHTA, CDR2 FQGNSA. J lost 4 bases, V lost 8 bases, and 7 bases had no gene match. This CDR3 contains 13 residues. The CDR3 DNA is TGTGCCAGCGCAGGGAGGGCCACAGAGACCCAGTACTTC. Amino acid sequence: CASAGRATETQYF.

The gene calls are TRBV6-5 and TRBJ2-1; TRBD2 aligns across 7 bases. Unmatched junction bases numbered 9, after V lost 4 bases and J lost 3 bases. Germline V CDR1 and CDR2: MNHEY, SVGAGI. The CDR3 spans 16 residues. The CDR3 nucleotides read TGTGCCAGCAGTTCGTCCTCGGGAGGACACTACAATGAGCAGTTCTTC. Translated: CASSSSSGGHYNEQFF.

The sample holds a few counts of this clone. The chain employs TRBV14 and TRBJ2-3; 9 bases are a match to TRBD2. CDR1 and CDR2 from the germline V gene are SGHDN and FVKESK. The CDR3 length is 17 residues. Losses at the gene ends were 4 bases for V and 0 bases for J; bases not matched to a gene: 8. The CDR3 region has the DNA TGTGCCAGCAGCCGCCCGGGACTAGCAGCTAGCACAGATACGCAGTATTTT. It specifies CASSRPGLAASTDTQYF.

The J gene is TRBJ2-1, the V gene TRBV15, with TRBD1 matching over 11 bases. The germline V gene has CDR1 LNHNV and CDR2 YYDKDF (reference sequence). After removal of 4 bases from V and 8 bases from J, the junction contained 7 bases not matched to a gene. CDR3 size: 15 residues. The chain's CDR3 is CATSKPGQGVYEQFF. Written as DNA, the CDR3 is TGTGCCACCAGCAAACCGGGACAGGGGGTATATGAGCAGTTCTTC.

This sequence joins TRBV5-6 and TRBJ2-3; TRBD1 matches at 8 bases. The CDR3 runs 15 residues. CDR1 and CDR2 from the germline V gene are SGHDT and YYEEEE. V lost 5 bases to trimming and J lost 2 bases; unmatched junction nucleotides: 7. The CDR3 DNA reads TGTGCCAGCAGTCCGACAGGGGCAACCACAGATACGCAGTATTTT. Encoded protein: CASSPTGATTDTQYF.

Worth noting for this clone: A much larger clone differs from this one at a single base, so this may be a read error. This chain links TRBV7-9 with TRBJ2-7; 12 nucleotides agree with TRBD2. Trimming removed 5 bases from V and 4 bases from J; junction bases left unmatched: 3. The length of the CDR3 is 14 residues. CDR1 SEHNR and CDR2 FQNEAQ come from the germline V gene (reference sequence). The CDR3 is CASSPGTSGYEQYF. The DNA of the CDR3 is TGTGCCAGCAGCCCCGGGACTAGCGGGTACGAGCAGTACTTC. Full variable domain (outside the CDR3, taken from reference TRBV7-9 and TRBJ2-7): DTGVSQNPRHKITKRGQNVTFRCDPISEHNRLYWYRQTLGQGPEFLTYFQNEAQLEKSRLLSDRFSAERPKGSFSTLEIQRTEQGDSAMYLCASSPGTSGYEQYFGPGTRLTVT.

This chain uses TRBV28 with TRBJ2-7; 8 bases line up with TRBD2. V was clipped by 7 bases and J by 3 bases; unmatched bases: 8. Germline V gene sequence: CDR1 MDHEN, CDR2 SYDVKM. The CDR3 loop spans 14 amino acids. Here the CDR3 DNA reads TGTGCCAGCACCCGCCCGGCGGGAGGCTACGAGCAGTACTTC. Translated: CASTRPAGGYEQYF. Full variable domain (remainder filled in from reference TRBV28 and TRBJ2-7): DVKVTQSSRYLVKRTGEKVFLECVQDMDHENMFWYRQDPGLGLRLIYFSYDVKMKEKGDIPEGYSVSREKKERFSLILESASTNQTSMYLCASTRPAGGYEQYFGPGTRLTVT.

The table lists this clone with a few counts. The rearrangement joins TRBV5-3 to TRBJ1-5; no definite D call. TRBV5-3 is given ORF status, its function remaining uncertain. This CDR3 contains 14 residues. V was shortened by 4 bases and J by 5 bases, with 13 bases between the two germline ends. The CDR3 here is CARSDPQDDQPQHF. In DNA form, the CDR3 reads TGTGCCAGAAGCGATCCGCAGGACGATCAGCCCCAGCATTTT.

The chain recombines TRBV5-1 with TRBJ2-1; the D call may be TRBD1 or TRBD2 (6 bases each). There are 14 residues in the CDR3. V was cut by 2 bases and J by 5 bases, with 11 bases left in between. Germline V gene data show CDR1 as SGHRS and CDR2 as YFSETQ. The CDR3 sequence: CASSFGGDNNEQFF. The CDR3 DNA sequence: TGCGCCAGCAGCTTCGGAGGGGACAACAATGAGCAGTTCTTC.

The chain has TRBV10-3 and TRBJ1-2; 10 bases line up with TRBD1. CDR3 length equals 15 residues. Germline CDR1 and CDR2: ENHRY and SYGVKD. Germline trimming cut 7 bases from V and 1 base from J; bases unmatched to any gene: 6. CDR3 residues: CAINRRDRGNYGYTF. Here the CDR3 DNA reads TGTGCCATCAACCGCCGGGACAGGGGTAACTATGGCTACACCTTC.

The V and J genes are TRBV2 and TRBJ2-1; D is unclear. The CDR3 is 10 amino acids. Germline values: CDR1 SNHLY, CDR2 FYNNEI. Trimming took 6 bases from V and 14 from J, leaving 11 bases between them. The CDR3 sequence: CASRGHGEFF. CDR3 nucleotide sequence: TGTGCCAGCAGGGGCCACGGTGAGTTCTTC. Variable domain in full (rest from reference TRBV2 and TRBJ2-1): EPEVTQTPSHQVTQMGQEVILRCVPISNHLYFYWYRQILGQKVEFLVSFYNNEISEKSEIFDDQFSVERPDGSNFTLKIRSTKLEDSAMYFCASRGHGEFFGPGTRLTVL.

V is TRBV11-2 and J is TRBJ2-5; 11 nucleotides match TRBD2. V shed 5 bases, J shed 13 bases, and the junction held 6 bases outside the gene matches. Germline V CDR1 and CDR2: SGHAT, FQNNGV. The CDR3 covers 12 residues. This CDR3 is CASSATSGSLYF. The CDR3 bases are TGTGCCAGCAGCGCCACTAGCGGGAGTCTGTACTTC.

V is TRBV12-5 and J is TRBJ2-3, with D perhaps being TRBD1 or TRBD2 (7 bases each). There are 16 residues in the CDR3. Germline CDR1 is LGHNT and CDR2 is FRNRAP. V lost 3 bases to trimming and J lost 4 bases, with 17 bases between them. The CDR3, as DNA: TGTGCTAGTGGTTTCATCCAGGGGAGGGGGCCAGATACGCAGTATTTT. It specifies CASGFIQGRGPDTQYF.

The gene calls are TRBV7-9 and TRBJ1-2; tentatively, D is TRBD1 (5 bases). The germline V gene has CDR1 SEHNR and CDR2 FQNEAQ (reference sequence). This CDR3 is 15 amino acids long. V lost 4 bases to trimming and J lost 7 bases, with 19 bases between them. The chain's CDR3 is CASSSRDSRQGGYTF. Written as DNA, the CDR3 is TGTGCCAGCAGCTCCCGGGACTCCCGTCAGGGTGGCTACACCTTC.

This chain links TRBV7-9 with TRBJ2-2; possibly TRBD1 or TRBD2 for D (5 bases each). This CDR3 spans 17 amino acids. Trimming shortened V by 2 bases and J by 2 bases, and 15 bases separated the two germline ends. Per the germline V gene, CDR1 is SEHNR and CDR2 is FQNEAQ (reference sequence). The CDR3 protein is CASSLRGGRGNTGELFF. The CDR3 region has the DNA TGTGCCAGCAGCTTAAGGGGCGGGCGAGGAAACACCGGGGAGCTGTTTTTT.

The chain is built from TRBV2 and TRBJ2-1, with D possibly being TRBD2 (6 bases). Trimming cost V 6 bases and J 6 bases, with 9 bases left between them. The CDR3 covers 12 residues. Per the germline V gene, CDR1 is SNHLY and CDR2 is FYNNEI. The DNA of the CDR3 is TGTGCCAGCAGGAAGGAGGGCAATGAGCAGTTCTTC. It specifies CASRKEGNEQFF.

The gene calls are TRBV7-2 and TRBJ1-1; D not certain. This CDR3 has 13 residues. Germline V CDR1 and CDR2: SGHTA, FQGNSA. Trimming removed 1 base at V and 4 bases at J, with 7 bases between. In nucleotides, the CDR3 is TGTGCCAGCAGCTTAGATTGGGGCACTGAAGCTTTCTTT. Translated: CASSLDWGTEAFF.

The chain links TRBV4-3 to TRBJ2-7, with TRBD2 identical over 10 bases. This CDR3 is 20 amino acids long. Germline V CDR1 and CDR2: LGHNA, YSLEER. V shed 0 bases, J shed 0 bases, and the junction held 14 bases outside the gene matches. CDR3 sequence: CASSQDFGLAGALLSYEQYF. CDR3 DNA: TGCGCCAGCAGCCAAGATTTCGGGCTAGCGGGAGCGTTGCTCTCCTACGAGCAGTACTTC.

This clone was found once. Here the CDR3 reads CASSRDRLYGYTF. DNA for the CDR3: TGTGCCAGCAGCCGTGACAGGCTCTATGGCTACACCTTC. The chain is built from TRBV5-5 and TRBJ1-2; D is possibly TRBD1 (6 bases). CDR1 is SGHKS and CDR2 is YYEKEE in the germline V gene (reference sequence). The ends were cut back, 4 bases at V and 4 bases at J, with 11 bases in the middle. The CDR3 contains 13 residues. The entire variable domain, with the rest obtained from reference TRBV5-5 and TRBJ1-2, is as follows: DAGVTQSPTHLIKTRGQQVTLRCSPISGHKSVSWYQQVLGQGPQFIFQYYEKEERGRGNFPDRFSARQFPNYSSELNVNALLLGDSALYLCASSRDRLYGYTFGSGTRLTVV.

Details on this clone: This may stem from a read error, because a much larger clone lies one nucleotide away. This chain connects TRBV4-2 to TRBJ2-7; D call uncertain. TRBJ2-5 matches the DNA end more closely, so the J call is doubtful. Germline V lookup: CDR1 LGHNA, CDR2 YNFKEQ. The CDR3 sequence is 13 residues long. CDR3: CASSQATRETQYF. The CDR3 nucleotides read TGTGCCAGCAGTCAAGCGACAAGGGAGACCCAGTACTTC.

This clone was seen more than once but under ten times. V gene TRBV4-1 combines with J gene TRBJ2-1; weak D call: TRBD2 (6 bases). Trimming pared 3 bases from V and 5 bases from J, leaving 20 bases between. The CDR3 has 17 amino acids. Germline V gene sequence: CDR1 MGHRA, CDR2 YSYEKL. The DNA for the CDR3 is TGCGCCAGCAGCCAGCCCCATCGGCGGGGCAAAAACAATGAGCAGTTCTTC. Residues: CASSQPHRRGKNNEQFF.

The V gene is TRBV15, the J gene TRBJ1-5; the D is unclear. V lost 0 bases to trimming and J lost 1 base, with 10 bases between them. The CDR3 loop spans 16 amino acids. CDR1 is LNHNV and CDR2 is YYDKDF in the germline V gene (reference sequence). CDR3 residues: CATSRDTAASNQPQHF. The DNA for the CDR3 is TGTGCCACCAGCAGAGATACGGCAGCAAGCAATCAGCCCCAGCATTTT.

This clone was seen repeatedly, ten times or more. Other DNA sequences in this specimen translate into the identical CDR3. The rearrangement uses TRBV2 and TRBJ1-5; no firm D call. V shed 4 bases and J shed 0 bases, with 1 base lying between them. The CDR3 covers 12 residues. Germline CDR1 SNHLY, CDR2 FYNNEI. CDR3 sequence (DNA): TGTGCCAGCAGTGCTAGCAATCAGCCCCAGCATTTT. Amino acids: CASSASNQPQHF.

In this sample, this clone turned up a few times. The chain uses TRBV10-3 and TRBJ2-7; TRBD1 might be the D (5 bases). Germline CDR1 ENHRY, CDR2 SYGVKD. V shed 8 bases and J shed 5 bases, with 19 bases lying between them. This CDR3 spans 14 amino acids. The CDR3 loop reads CAIVKGQGNDEQYF. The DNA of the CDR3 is TGTGCCATCGTTAAGGGCCAGGGCAACGACGAGCAGTACTTC.

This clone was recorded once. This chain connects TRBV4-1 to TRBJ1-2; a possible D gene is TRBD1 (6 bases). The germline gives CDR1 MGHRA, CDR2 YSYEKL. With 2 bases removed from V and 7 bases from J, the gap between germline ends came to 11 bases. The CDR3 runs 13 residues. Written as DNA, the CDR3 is TGCGCCAGCAGCCAAACAGGGACGAGTGGCTACACCTTC. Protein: CASSQTGTSGYTF.

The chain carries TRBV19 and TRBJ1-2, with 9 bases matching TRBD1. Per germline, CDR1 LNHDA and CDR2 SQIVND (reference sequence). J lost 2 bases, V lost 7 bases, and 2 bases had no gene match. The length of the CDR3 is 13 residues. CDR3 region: CASNDRGNYGYTF. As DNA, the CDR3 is TGTGCCAGTAACGACAGGGGGAACTATGGCTACACCTTC. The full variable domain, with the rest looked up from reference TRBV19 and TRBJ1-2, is DGGITQSPKYLFRKEGQNVTLSCEQNLNHDAMYWYRQDPGQGLRLIYYSQIVNDFQKGDIAEGYSVSREKKESFPLTVTSAQKNPTAFYLCASNDRGNYGYTFGSGTRLTVV.

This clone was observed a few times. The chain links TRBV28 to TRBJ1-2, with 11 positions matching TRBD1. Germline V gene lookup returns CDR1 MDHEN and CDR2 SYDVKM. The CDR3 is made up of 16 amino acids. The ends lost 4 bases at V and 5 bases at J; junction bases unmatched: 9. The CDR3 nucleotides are TGTGCCAGCAGTTCATCAACGGGACAGGGGGGTTATGGCTACACCTTC. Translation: CASSSSTGQGGYGYTF.